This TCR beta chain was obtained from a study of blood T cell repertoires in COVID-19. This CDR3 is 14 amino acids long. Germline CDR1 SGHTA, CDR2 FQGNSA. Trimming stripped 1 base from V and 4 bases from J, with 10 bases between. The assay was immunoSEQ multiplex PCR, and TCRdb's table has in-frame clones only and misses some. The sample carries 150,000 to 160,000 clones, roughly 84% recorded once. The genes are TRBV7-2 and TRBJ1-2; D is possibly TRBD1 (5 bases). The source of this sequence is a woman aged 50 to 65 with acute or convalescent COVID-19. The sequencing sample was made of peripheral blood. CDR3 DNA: TGTGCCAGCAGCTTAGTAGCGGGGGGCTATGGCTACACCTTC. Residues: CASSLVAGGYGYTF.